A single sample is the source of the 8 T cell receptor beta chains below, sequenced in a study of T cells in Graves' hyperthyroidism and ophthalmopathy. Regions amplified from RNA transcripts were the TCR beta CDR3 regions. When the TCR CDR3 underwent first-round RT-PCR, the HTBI primer set was used. TCRdb reprocessed the multiplex PCR reads via MiXCR and lists one record per CDR3 protein. The sample records some 560,000 distinct CDR3 sequences, approximately 14% being singletons. Material for sequencing was blood. These receptor sequences come from a woman aged 25-40 years with Graves' hyperthyroidism.

This clonotype was seen many times. The chain joins TRBV12-3 or TRBV12-4 to TRBJ1-5, with D uncertain. The CDR3 is 13 amino acids. With 6 bases removed from V and 3 bases from J, the gap between germline ends came to 9 bases. CDR3 bases: TGTGCCAGCAGGACTGACGACAATCAGCCCCAGCATTTT. As protein: CASRTDDNQPQHF.

The table lists this clonotype with many counts. A read error may account for a junction end that differs from germline. This sequence joins TRBV28 and TRBJ2-1; tentative D call: TRBD1 (6 bases). The V gene's germline CDR1 is MDHEN and CDR2 SYDVKM. The length of the CDR3 is 12 residues. The chain's CDR3 is CVSSPGQRRQFF. CDR3 sequence (DNA): TGTGTCAGCAGTCCTGGACAGCGGCGGCAGTTCTTC.

This clonotype was counted a few times. The chain uses TRBV13 and TRBJ2-3; no definite D call. The CDR3 has 13 amino acids. The V and J ends lost 5 bases and 7 bases respectively, with 13 bases between them. CDR1 is PRHDT and CDR2 is FYEKMQ in the germline V gene (reference sequence). The chain's CDR3 is CASSLKGPYTQYF. CDR3 DNA: TGTGCCAGCAGCCTCAAAGGACCGTATACGCAGTATTTT.

J is TRBJ2-7 and V is TRBV27, with 7 bases lining up with TRBD2. Germline-derived CDR1 and CDR2 are MNHEY and SMNVEV (reference sequence). With 1 base clipped from V and 0 bases from J, the junction kept 12 bases outside the gene matches. The CDR3 covers 18 residues. Here the CDR3 reads CASSLLLPRGGSSYEQYF. The DNA of the CDR3 is TGTGCCAGCAGTTTATTGCTTCCCCGCGGGGGATCCTCCTACGAGCAGTACTTC.

This clonotype appeared a few times. The chain has TRBV27 and TRBJ2-2, with TRBD2 identical over 8 bases. This CDR3 contains 17 residues. V lost 0 bases and J lost 4; bases outside the gene matches: 7. Per germline, CDR1 MNHEY and CDR2 SMNVEV (reference sequence). DNA for the CDR3: TGTGCCAGCAGTTTATCGACGGGAGGGAAGAGCACCGGGGAGCTGTTTTTT. This gives the protein CASSLSTGGKSTGELFF.

Notes on this clonotype: At one end, the junction sequence differs from germline, possibly due to a read error. This chain uses TRBV6-6 with TRBJ2-5; D not certain. The CDR3 consists of 13 residues. Looked up from germline, CDR1 is MNHNY and CDR2 is SVGAGI (reference sequence). For the CDR3, the DNA is TGTGCCAACAGTTACTCCCCACAAGAGACCCAGTACTTC. This sequence encodes CANSYSPQETQYF.

The J gene is TRBJ1-6, the V gene TRBV3-1, with a tentative D call TRBD1 (6 bases). V was cut by 2 bases and J by 1 base, with 12 bases left in between. This CDR3 is built from 17 residues. Germline loops: CDR1 LGHDT, CDR2 YNNKEL (reference sequence). The CDR3 sequence: CASSQKEGVSYNSPLHF. The DNA for the CDR3 is TGTGCCAGCAGCCAAAAAGAGGGGGTTTCCTATAATTCACCCCTCCACTTT.

As for this clonotype: A much more abundant neighbour one base away suggests this may be a read error. V usage is TRBV5-1 and J usage is TRBJ2-2, with D unresolved. The CDR3 consists of 17 residues. From germline, CDR1 is SGHRS and CDR2 YFSETQ. CDR3 nucleotides: TGCGCCAGCAGCTTGGAAGGGATTTTGTCGAACATCGGGGAGCTGTTTTTT. It specifies CASSLEGILSNIGELFF.